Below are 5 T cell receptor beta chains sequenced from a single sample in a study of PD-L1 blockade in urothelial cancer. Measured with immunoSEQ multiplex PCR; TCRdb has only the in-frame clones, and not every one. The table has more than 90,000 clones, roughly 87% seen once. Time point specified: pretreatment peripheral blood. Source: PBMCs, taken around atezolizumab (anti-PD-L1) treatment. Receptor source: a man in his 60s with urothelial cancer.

The CDR3 is CASSSETGAHSPLHF. The CDR3 region has the DNA TGTGCCAGCAGCTCCGAGACAGGGGCCCATTCACCCCTCCACTTT. This chain joins TRBV5-5 and TRBJ1-6, with 8 positions matching TRBD1. V trimming: 3 bases; J trimming: 8 bases; junction bases outside the gene matches: 7. The CDR3 extends over 15 amino acids. The germline V gene has CDR1 SGHKS and CDR2 YYEKEE (reference sequence).

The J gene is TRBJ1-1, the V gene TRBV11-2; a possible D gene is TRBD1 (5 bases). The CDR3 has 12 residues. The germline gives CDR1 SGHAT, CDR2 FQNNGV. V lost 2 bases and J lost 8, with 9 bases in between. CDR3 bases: TGTGCCAGCAGCTTACAGGGCGGAGAAGCTTTCTTT. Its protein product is CASSLQGGEAFF.

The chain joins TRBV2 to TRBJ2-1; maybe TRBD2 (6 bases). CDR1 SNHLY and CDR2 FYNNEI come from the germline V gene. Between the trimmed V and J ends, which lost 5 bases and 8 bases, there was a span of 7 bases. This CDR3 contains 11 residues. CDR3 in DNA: TGTGCCAGCAGTACGGGGGATGAGCAGTTCTTC. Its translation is CASSTGDEQFF. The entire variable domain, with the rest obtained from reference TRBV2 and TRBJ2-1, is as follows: EPEVTQTPSHQVTQMGQEVILRCVPISNHLYFYWYRQILGQKVEFLVSFYNNEISEKSEIFDDQFSVERPDGSNFTLKIRSTKLEDSAMYFCASSTGDEQFFGPGTRLTVL.

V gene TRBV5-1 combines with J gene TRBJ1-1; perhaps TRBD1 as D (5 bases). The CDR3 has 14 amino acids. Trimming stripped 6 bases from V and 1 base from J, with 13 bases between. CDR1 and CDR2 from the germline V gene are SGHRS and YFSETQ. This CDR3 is CASTLGGPNTEAFF. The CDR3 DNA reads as TGCGCCAGCACCCTCGGGGGACCGAACACTGAAGCTTTCTTT.

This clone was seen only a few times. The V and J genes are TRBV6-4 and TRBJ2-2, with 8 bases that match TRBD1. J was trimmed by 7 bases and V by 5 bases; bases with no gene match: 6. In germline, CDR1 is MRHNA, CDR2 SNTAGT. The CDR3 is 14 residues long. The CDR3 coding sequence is TGTGCCAGCAGTTCGGGACAGGTGAACGGGGAGCTGTTTTTT. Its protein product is CASSSGQVNGELFF.